This T cell receptor (beta chain) was observed in a study of blood T cell repertoires in COVID-19. Across the whole study: The United States, Italy and Spain supplied acute and convalescent COVID-19 samples.

Patients at the Seattle site were enrolled during active infection and followed longitudinally. Original processing notes: Estimation of nucleated cell counts relied on the amplification of reference gene primers. The method was immunoSEQ multiplex PCR; TCRdb's version includes in-frame clones alone and lacks a portion of them. V and J calls and clone size are given by that table; D and trimming were obtained from the DNA. This sample has roughly 120,000 clones, with nearly 90% found just once. CDR3 length equals 11 residues. Germline CDR1 is SQVTM and CDR2 is ANQGSEA. V shed 8 bases, J shed 5 bases, and the junction held 5 bases outside the gene matches. This clone was detected only once.

The receptor was derived from a woman in her sixties with COVID-19, enrolled during active disease. The material sequenced was peripheral blood. V and J are TRBV29-1 and TRBJ1-2; 7 bases align to TRBD1. The chain's CDR3 is CSTGTDYGYTF. For the CDR3, the DNA is TGCAGCACGGGGACAGATTATGGCTACACCTTC.